A single sample is the source of the 25 T cell receptor beta chains below, sequenced in a study of cytomegalovirus exposure and HLA in healthy donors (dated by TCRdb to 2016 to 2017). Receptor amplification or capture employed the immunoSEQ multiplex PCR assay. For the multiplex PCR, a mixture combining 60 forward primers for TCR Vbeta segments and 13 reverse primers for TCR Jbeta segments was used. The immuneACCESS repertoire file appears here via TCRdb, limited to in-frame rearrangements. These files lack a portion of the clones; in checked studies, under half of the deficit traces to unresolved V genes, and the cause of the others is not known. The sample data list more than 140,000 clones, and 64% of these were observed just once. 2.5% to 3.5% of the sample rests with the top ten. Sequenced material: PBMCs. The source is a woman aged 25 to 39 in good health and CMV-seropositive.

This sequence joins TRBV9 and TRBJ2-3; 8 nucleotides line up with TRBD2. The CDR3 is 15 residues long. Germline CDR1 reads SGDLS; CDR2 reads YYNGEE. J was trimmed by 0 bases and V by 2 bases; bases with no gene match: 2. The CDR3 DNA sequence: TGTGCCAGCAGCGTTACTAGCGGAAGCACAGATACGCAGTATTTT. Protein product: CASSVTSGSTDTQYF. The entire variable domain, with the rest obtained from reference TRBV9 and TRBJ2-3, is as follows: DSGVTQTPKHLITATGQRVTLRCSPRSGDLSVYWYQQSLDQGLQFLIQYYNGEERAKGNILERFSAQQFPDLHSELNLSSLELGDSALYFCASSVTSGSTDTQYFGPGTRLTVL.

For this clone: This is likely a read error, given that the CDR3 carries no conserved phenylalanine or tryptophan at its end. The genes are TRBV25-1 and TRBJ1-3; D may be TRBD1 (5 bases). Trimming left V 5 bases short and J 0 bases short, with 14 bases between. This CDR3 comprises 16 residues. Germline loops: CDR1 MGHDK, CDR2 SYGVNS. The CDR3 nucleotides are TGTGCCAGCAGTCCGTGGGGGGAACTCTCTGGAAACACCATATATGTT. Translation: CASSPWGELSGNTIYV.

Points on this clone: An end of the junction does not agree with germline; a read error may underlie this. The same CDR3 also results from other DNA sequences found in this sample. The chain links TRBV4-1 to TRBJ1-5; 7 bases fit TRBD1. This CDR3 has 16 residues. The germline V gene has CDR1 MGHRA and CDR2 YSYEKL. The CDR3 sequence: CASSLTSGTENQPQHF. CDR3 nucleotide sequence: TGCGCCAGCAGCCTAACTTCCGGGACAGAGAATCAGCCTCAGCATTTT.

This rearrangement joins TRBV29-1 to TRBJ2-5; TRBD1 might be the D (5 bases). The CDR3 contains 15 residues. Germline lookup yields CDR1 SQVTM and CDR2 ANQGSEA. V dropped 3 bases and J dropped 1 base, with 15 bases sitting between them. The CDR3 sequence is CSVDRGQVCQETQYF. The CDR3, as DNA: TGCAGCGTTGATAGGGGTCAGGTTTGCCAAGAGACCCAGTACTTC.

With regard to this clone: One junction end disagrees with the germline gene, perhaps due to a read error. The chain combines TRBV7-7 with TRBJ2-1, with 9 bases matching TRBD2. CDR1 and CDR2 (germline): SSHAT, FNYEAQ (reference sequence). CDR3 length equals 15 residues. CDR3 region: CASSPLGTSFYEQFF. The CDR3 DNA reads TGTGCTAGCAGCCCTCTCGGGACTAGCTTTTATGAGCAGTTCTTC.

With regard to this clone: Other DNA sequences in the sample encode the same CDR3. The chain uses TRBV29-1 and TRBJ2-1, with 7 bases that match TRBD2. This CDR3 comprises 14 residues. Trimming at V came to 3 bases and at J to 0 bases, leaving 2 bases not matched to a gene. CDR1 and CDR2 (germline): SQVTM, ANQGSEA. This chain's CDR3 is CSVERTSSYNEQFF. The CDR3 coding sequence is TGCAGCGTTGAGAGGACTAGCTCCTACAATGAGCAGTTCTTC.

The chain links TRBV28 to TRBJ2-7; 9 positions match TRBD1. The CDR3 has 14 amino acids. The V gene's germline CDR1 is MDHEN and CDR2 SYDVKM. Unmatched junction bases numbered 12, after V lost 9 bases and J lost 6 bases. CDR3 in amino acids: CASSGGDRAGEQYF. The CDR3 DNA sequence: TGTGCCAGTTCAGGCGGGGACAGGGCTGGCGAGCAGTACTTC.

The chain combines TRBV27 with TRBJ2-5; tentative D call: TRBD1 (5 bases). This CDR3 is built from 13 residues. Between the trimmed V and J ends, which lost 5 bases and 2 bases, there was a span of 9 bases. CDR1 is MNHEY, CDR2 SMNVEV, per germline (reference sequence). The chain's CDR3 is CASSPGSQETQYF. DNA for the CDR3: TGTGCCAGCAGTCCAGGGTCTCAAGAGACCCAGTACTTC.

This clone came up a few times. This chain joins TRBV2 and TRBJ2-3, with TRBD2 matching over 10 bases. This CDR3 comprises 14 residues. V was clipped by 8 bases and J by 6 bases; unmatched bases: 8. CDR1 and CDR2 (germline): SNHLY, FYNNEI. In DNA, the CDR3 is TGTGCCAGCGGGCGCTCTAGCGGGGGCGATACGCAGTATTTT. Translation gives CASGRSSGGDTQYF. Full variable domain (remainder filled in from reference TRBV2 and TRBJ2-3): EPEVTQTPSHQVTQMGQEVILRCVPISNHLYFYWYRQILGQKVEFLVSFYNNEISEKSEIFDDQFSVERPDGSNFTLKIRSTKLEDSAMYFCASGRSSGGDTQYFGPGTRLTVL.

CDR3 residues: CASTPRGQDMAFF. CDR3 coding DNA: TGTGCCAGCACTCCCAGGGGGCAGGATATGGCTTTCTTT. This chain connects TRBV7-8 to TRBJ1-1, with 8 positions matching TRBD1. The CDR3 totals 13 residues. Germline CDR1 SGHVS, CDR2 FQNEAQ. The junction had 12 bases not matched to a gene; V was cut back by 7 bases and J by 11 bases.

The V and J genes are TRBV29-1 and TRBJ2-3; D is possibly TRBD1 (6 bases). The germline gives CDR1 SQVTM, CDR2 ANQGSEA. Trimming took off 6 bases at V and 5 bases at J, with 18 bases between the two ends. The CDR3 runs to 14 residues. The CDR3 protein is CSVALGTGRDTQYF. The CDR3 nucleotides are TGCAGCGTGGCCCTTGGAACAGGGAGAGATACGCAGTATTTT.

This clone has just a few counts. The CDR3 loop reads CASRYRVLGEQYF. The CDR3 bases are TGTGCCAGCAGATACAGGGTTCTTGGCGAGCAGTACTTC. The chain carries TRBV28 and TRBJ2-7, with D possibly being TRBD1 (6 bases). CDR3 length: 13 amino acids. Germline assignment: CDR1 MDHEN and CDR2 SYDVKM. V lost 6 bases, J lost 6 bases, and 15 bases lay in between. The whole variable domain, filled in from reference TRBV28 and TRBJ2-7, reads DVKVTQSSRYLVKRTGEKVFLECVQDMDHENMFWYRQDPGLGLRLIYFSYDVKMKEKGDIPEGYSVSREKKERFSLILESASTNQTSMYLCASRYRVLGEQYFGPGTRLTVT.

J is TRBJ2-1 and V is TRBV18; the match to TRBD2 covers 10 bases. The ends lost 4 bases at V and 2 bases at J; junction bases unmatched: 2. The CDR3 sequence is 15 residues long. Germline V CDR1 and CDR2: KGHSH, LQKENI. CDR3 sequence (DNA): TGTGCCAGCTCACTTGGGACTAGCGCCTACAATGAGCAGTTCTTC. It is translated as CASSLGTSAYNEQFF.

The chain couples TRBV6-5 to TRBJ2-6, with D unclear. Trimming left V 7 bases short and J 2 bases short, with 6 bases between. The CDR3 loop spans 13 amino acids. Germline CDR1 and CDR2: MNHEY and SVGAGI. The CDR3, as DNA: TGTGCCAGCAAAGCCGCTGGGGCCAACGTCCTGACTTTC. Translated: CASKAAGANVLTF.

The chain links TRBV5-4 to TRBJ1-3, with 8 bases aligning to TRBD1. V lost 4 bases and J lost 2; bases outside the gene matches: 8. The CDR3 consists of 16 residues. CDR1 is SGHNT and CDR2 is YYREEE in the germline V gene (reference sequence). The CDR3 DNA follows: TGTGCCAGCAGCAAGGGGACAGGACAAGCTGGAAACACCATATATTTT. This sequence encodes CASSKGTGQAGNTIYF.

V usage is TRBV2 and J usage is TRBJ1-5, with TRBD1 identical over 8 bases. This CDR3 is 17 amino acids long. V gave up 8 bases and J gave up 7 bases; unmatched junction bases: 19. CDR1 and CDR2 from the germline V gene are SNHLY and FYNNEI. The CDR3 protein is CASASGTGTGYRQPQHF. In nucleotides, the CDR3 is TGTGCCAGCGCGTCCGGGACAGGAACTGGTTACAGGCAGCCCCAGCATTTT.

The chain couples TRBV5-1 to TRBJ2-1, with D possibly matching TRBD2 (6 bases). CDR1 and CDR2 (germline): SGHRS, YFSETQ. The CDR3 runs 15 residues. V lost 0 bases and J lost 0, with 7 bases in between. The CDR3 loop is CASSLDGSSYNEQFF. CDR3 bases: TGCGCCAGCAGCTTGGACGGGAGCTCCTACAATGAGCAGTTCTTC.

The V gene is TRBV5-4, the J gene TRBJ1-5; TRBD1 agrees at 7 bases. The CDR3 consists of 13 residues. After removal of 2 bases from V and 11 bases from J, the junction contained 7 bases not matched to a gene. Germline V gene sequence: CDR1 SGHNT, CDR2 YYREEE (reference sequence). The CDR3 here is CASSFEQGRSQHF. Written as DNA, the CDR3 is TGTGCCAGCAGCTTCGAACAGGGGAGGTCCCAGCATTTT.

CDR3 sequence reads: CASSILAGSPTDTQYF. The CDR3 DNA reads as TGTGCCAGCAGCATTCTAGCGGGGTCCCCCACAGATACGCAGTATTTT. The chain is built from TRBV7-3 and TRBJ2-3; 9 bases are a match to TRBD2. From germline, CDR1 is SGHTA and CDR2 FQGTGA. Unmatched junction bases numbered 8, after V lost 5 bases and J lost 2 bases. There are 16 residues in the CDR3.

The rearrangement links TRBV13 to TRBJ2-7, with 8 bases that match TRBD2. The CDR3 loop spans 15 amino acids. Germline CDR1 reads PRHDT; CDR2 reads FYEKMQ (reference sequence). V shed 4 bases and J 2 bases; nucleotides not matched to a gene: 7. CDR3 in amino acids: CASSYGTRGTYEQYF. CDR3 bases: TGTGCCAGCAGCTATGGGACTAGAGGGACCTACGAGCAGTACTTC.

V is TRBV5-6 and J is TRBJ1-6; 9 positions match TRBD1. The CDR3 is 14 residues long. J was trimmed by 11 bases and V by 3 bases; bases with no gene match: 6. From germline, CDR1 is SGHDT and CDR2 YYEEEE. For the CDR3, the DNA is TGTGCCAGCAGCTCGGGGACAGGGTTTACACCCCTCCACTTT. Amino acid sequence: CASSSGTGFTPLHF.

The chain is built from TRBV5-4 and TRBJ2-5, with D perhaps matching TRBD1 (5 bases). The CDR3 totals 15 residues. V was shortened by 4 bases and J by 2 bases, with 15 bases between the two germline ends. Germline V gives CDR1 SGHNT, CDR2 YYREEE (reference sequence). The CDR3: CASSPSPQDQETQYF. The DNA for the CDR3 is TGTGCCAGCAGCCCCTCCCCACAGGATCAAGAGACCCAGTACTTC.

The chain is built from TRBV27 and TRBJ2-3; D gene unclear. CDR3 length: 14 residues. Germline CDR1 and CDR2: MNHEY and SMNVEV (reference sequence). The ends were cut back, 2 bases at V and 2 bases at J, with 8 bases in the middle. The CDR3 loop reads CASSLRRITDTQYF. CDR3 sequence (DNA): TGTGCCAGCAGTTTACGGCGGATCACAGATACGCAGTATTTT.

The rearrangement uses TRBV5-1 and TRBJ2-3, with D tentatively TRBD1 (6 bases). This CDR3 has 16 residues. Germline CDR1 and CDR2: SGHRS and YFSETQ. Trimming took off 4 bases at V and 4 bases at J, with 19 bases between the two ends. The CDR3 sequence: CASSMYTGFLADTQYF. The CDR3 nucleotides read TGCGCCAGCAGCATGTATACAGGGTTTTTGGCAGATACGCAGTATTTT.

The V gene is TRBV5-8, the J gene TRBJ1-4, with TRBD1 matching over 9 bases. CDR1 is SGHTS, CDR2 YDEGEE, per germline. V lost 2 bases and J lost 8; bases outside the gene matches: 13. The CDR3 sequence is 17 residues long. The CDR3 region has the DNA TGTGCCAGCAGCTTCCCCCTTATGGGGACAGGGCCCGAAAAACTGTTTTTT. Amino acids: CASSFPLMGTGPEKLFF. The variable domain in full, completed from reference TRBV5-8 and TRBJ1-4, reads EAGVTQSPTHLIKTRGQQATLRCSPISGHTSVYWYQQALGLGLQFLLWYDEGEERNRGNFPPRFSGRQFPNYSSELNVNALELEDSALYLCASSFPLMGTGPEKLFFGSGTQLSVL.